This T cell receptor (beta chain) was identified during a study of Graves' ophthalmopathy and Graves' hyperthyroidism. Study as a whole: No treatment had been given when peripheral blood was collected at initial diagnosis.

CAS ≥3, NOSPECS ≥4, moderate-to-severe activity and duration under 3 months marked donors with ophthalmopathy. The study's findings and limits: In predicting ophthalmopathy progression, the model reached approximately 70% sensitivity and roughly 74% specificity. A 13-signature model separated ophthalmopathy from stable hyperthyroidism, about 90% sensitivity, around 81% specificity.

TCR beta CDR3 amplification used RNA transcripts. The workflow started with a first-round RT-PCR run with HTBI primers and then moved on to a second-round multiplex PCR. One entry per CDR3 protein results from TCRdb running MiXCR on the multiplex PCR reads. The sample includes about 220,000 distinct CDR3 sequences, about 22% of them seen just once. Germline V gives CDR1 LNHDA, CDR2 SQIVND (reference sequence). The CDR3 has 11 amino acids. V was pared by 6 bases and J by 5 bases, with 8 bases between. A word on this clonotype: Antigen unknown.

Input material: peripheral blood. This rearrangement joins TRBV19 to TRBJ2-7; D is perhaps TRBD1 (5 bases). The clonotype comes from a woman in her fifties or sixties with Graves' ophthalmopathy. The CDR3 nucleotides read TGTGCCAGTAGACAGGAGAACGAGCAGTACTTC. Translating gives CASRQENEQYF.